The clone carrying this T cell receptor beta chain is labeled as large (0.1 to 1%). Its cognate antigen is unknown. This sample was included in a study of T cell repertoires in aging, cancer and after chemotherapy. At the level of the study: Six age groups, ranging from 30 or younger to 70 or older, included the donors. Study results and caveats: Healthy donors lost TCR diversity with age mainly through richness, cancer patients through richness and evenness. Untreated cancer patients had significantly lower blood TCR diversity than age-matched healthy donors. Rebound thymic output was suggested by rising median generation probability during chemotherapy in each cancer cohort.

Amplification of TCR beta used genomic DNA extracted from peripheral blood. Germline V gene data show CDR1 as DFQATT and CDR2 as SNEGSKA (reference sequence). V was cut by 6 bases and J by 6 bases, with 12 bases left in between. The CDR3 length is 11 residues. Multiplex touch-down PCR with TRB-A/B primers amplified rearranged V-D-J TRB sequences. TCRdb re-analysed the multiplex PCR reads in MiXCR, keeping a single row per CDR3 protein. In the table there are 630 or so distinct CDR3 sequences, roughly 22% of which are singletons. The genes are TRBV20-1 and TRBJ2-7; D is perhaps TRBD2 (6 bases). The sequencing input was blood. This clonotype was obtained from a human donor with a solid tumor. In DNA form, the CDR3 reads TGCAGTGCGCAACCCGGGAGCGAGCAGTACTTC. Protein: CSAQPGSEQYF.